The 2 T cell receptor beta chains below all came from one sample that was sequenced in a study of blood T cell repertoires in COVID-19. Sequencing was performed with immunoSEQ multiplex PCR; in TCRdb, only in-frame clones are kept and a portion is missing. The table shows roughly 250,000 clones, with around 87% occurring only once. The sample was PBMCs or T cells enriched from blood (not recorded which). These receptors were obtained from a woman under 30 who had recovered from COVID-19.

This chain joins TRBV7-8 and TRBJ1-6; D is unclear. The CDR3 runs 14 residues. The V gene's germline CDR1 is SGHVS and CDR2 FQNEAQ. Trimming left V 4 bases short and J 8 bases short, with 12 bases between. The CDR3 protein is CASSSSIMDSPLHF. CDR3 nucleotide sequence: TGTGCCAGCAGCTCCAGTATTATGGATTCACCCCTCCACTTT.

This clone showed up just a few times. The CDR3 DNA sequence: TGCAGCGTTGAAGATACTGGCGGGAACACTGAAGCTTTCTTT. Protein product: CSVEDTGGNTEAFF. This chain connects TRBV29-1 to TRBJ1-1; D gene unclear. This CDR3 region has 14 residues. CDR1 and CDR2 (germline): SQVTM, ANQGSEA. V dropped 0 bases and J dropped 1 base, with 9 bases sitting between them.